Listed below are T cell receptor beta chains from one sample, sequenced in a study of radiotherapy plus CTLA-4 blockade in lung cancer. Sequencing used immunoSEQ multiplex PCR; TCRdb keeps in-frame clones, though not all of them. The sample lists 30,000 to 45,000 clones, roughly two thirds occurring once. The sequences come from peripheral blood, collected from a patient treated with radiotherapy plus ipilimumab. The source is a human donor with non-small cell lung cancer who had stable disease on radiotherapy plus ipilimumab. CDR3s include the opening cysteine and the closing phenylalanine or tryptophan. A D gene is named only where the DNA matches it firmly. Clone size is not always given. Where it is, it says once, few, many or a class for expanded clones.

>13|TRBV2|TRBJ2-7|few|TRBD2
CASWTSGVLVQYF
TGTGCCAGCTGGACTAGCGGGGTTCTTGTGCAGTACTTC
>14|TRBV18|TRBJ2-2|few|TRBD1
CASSPGQGTGELFF
TGTGCCAGCTCACCGGGACAGGGCACCGGGGAGCTGTTTTTT
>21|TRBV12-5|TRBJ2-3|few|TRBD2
CASGLVPDGTLRGRAPDTQYF
TGTGCTAGTGGTTTGGTACCAGACGGGACACTCCGCGGGAGGGCTCCAGATACGCAGTATTTT
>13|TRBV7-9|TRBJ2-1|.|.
CASSQQGFTEQFF
TGTGCCAGCAGCCAACAGGGATTTACTGAGCAGTTCTTC
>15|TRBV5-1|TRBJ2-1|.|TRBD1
CASSLGTGVYNEQFF
TGCGCCAGCAGCTTGGGGACAGGGGTATACAATGAGCAGTTCTTC
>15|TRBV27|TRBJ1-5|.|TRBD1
CASRNRGVSNQPQHF
TGTGCCAGCAGGAACAGGGGCGTGAGCAATCAGCCCCAGCATTTT
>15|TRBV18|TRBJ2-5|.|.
CASSPPGGTLETQYF
TGTGCCAGCTCCCCCCCGGGGGGCACTCTGGAGACCCAGTACTTC
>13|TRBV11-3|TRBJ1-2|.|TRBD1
CASSLTGEYGYTF
TGTGCCAGCAGCTTAACAGGGGAATATGGCTACACCTTC
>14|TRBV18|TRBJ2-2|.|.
CASSAVGLTGELFF
TGTGCCAGCTCAGCCGTTGGACTCACCGGGGAGCTGTTTTTT
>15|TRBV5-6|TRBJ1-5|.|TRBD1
CASSPGTGHNQPQHF
TGTGCCAGCAGCCCCGGGACAGGGCACAATCAGCCCCAGCATTTT
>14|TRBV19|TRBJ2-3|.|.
CASSTLTRGDTQYF
TGTGCCAGTAGTACCTTGACCCGGGGAGATACGCAGTATTTT
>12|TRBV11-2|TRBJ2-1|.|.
CASDSRGNEQFF
TGTGCCAGCGATTCTCGGGGCAATGAGCAGTTCTTC
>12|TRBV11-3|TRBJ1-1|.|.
CASSSNSREAFF
TGTGCCAGCAGCTCGAACAGTCGTGAAGCTTTCTTT
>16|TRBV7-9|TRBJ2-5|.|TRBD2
CASSPGAGKVQETQYF
TGTGCCAGCAGCCCAGGAGCGGGGAAGGTACAAGAGACCCAGTACTTC
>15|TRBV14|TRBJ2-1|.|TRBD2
CASSPSGRAYNEQFF
TGTGCCAGCAGCCCTAGCGGGAGAGCCTACAATGAGCAGTTCTTC
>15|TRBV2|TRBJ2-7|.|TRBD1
CASSVSGQGANEQYF
TGTGCCAGCAGTGTGTCAGGGCAGGGGGCAAACGAGCAGTACTTC
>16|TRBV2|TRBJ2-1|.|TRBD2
CASSAIAGGSYNEQFF
TGTGCCAGCAGTGCCATAGCGGGGGGATCCTACAATGAGCAGTTCTTC
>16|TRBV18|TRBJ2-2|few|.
CASSPPGRAGTGELFF
TGTGCCAGCTCACCACCGGGGAGAGCAGGCACCGGGGAGCTGTTTTTT
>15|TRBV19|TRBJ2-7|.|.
CASSMAGANAYEQYF
TGTGCCAGTAGTATGGCGGGGGCTAACGCCTACGAGCAGTACTTC
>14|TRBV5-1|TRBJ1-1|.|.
CASSQWTENTEAFF
TGCGCCAGCAGCCAATGGACAGAGAACACTGAAGCTTTCTTT
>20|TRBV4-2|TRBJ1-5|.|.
CASSQVECSPEREGNQPQHF
TGTGCCAGCAGCCAAGTTGAGTGCTCCCCTGAGCGCGAGGGCAATCAGCCCCAGCATTTT
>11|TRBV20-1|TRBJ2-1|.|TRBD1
CSPKTGTKQFF
TGCAGTCCTAAGACAGGGACGAAGCAGTTCTTC
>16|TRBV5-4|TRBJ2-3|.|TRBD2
CASSLLTSGDTDTQYF
TGTGCCAGCAGCCTCCTGACTAGCGGAGACACAGATACGCAGTATTTT
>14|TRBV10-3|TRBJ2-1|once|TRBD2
CAISGGGASNEQFF
TGTGCCATCAGTGGCGGGGGGGCATCCAATGAGCAGTTCTTC